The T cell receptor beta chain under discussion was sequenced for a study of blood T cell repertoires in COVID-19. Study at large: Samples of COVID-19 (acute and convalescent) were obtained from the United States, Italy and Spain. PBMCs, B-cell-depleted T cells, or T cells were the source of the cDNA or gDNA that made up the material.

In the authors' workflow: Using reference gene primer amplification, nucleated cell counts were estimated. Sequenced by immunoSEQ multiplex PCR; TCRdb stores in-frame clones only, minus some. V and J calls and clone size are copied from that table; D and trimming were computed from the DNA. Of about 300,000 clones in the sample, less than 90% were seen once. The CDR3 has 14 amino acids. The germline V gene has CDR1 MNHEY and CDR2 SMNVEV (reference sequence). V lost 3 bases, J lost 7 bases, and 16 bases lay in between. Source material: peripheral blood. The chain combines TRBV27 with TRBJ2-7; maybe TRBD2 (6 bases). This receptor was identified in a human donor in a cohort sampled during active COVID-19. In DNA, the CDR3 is TGTGCCAGCAGTTTTCGTAGAATCGGGAGTGAGCAGTACTTC. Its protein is CASSFRRIGSEQYF.